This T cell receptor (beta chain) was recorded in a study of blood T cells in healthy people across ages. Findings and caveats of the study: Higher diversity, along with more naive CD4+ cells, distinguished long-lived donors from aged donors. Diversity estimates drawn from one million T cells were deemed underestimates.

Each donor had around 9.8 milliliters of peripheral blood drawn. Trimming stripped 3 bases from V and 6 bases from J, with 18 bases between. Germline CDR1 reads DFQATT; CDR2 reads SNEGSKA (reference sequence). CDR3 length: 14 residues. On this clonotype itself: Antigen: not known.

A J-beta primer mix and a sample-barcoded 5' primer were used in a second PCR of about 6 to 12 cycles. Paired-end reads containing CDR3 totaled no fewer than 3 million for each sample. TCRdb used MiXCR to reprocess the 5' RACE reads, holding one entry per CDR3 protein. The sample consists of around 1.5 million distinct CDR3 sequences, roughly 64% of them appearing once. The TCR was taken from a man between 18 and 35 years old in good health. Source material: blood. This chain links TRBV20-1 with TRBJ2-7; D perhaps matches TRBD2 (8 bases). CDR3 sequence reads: CSARRGPAGVEQYF. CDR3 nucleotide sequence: TGCAGTGCTAGGAGGGGGCCAGCGGGAGTCGAGCAGTACTTC.